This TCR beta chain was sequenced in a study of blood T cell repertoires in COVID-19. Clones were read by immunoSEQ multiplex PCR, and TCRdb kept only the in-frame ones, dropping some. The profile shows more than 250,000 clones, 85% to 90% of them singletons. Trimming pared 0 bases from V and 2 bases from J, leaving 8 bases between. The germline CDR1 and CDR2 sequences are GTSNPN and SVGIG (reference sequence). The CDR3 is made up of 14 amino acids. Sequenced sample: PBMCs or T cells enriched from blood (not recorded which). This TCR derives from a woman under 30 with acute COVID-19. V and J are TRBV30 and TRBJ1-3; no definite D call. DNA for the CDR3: TGTGCCTGGAGTGTATCCGGGGCTGGAAACACCATATATTTT. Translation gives CAWSVSGAGNTIYF. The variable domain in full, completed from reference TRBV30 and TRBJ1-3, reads SQTIHQWPATLVQPVGSPLSLECTVEGTSNPNLYWYRQAAGRGLQLLFYSVGIGQISSEVPQNLSASRPQDRQFILSSKKLLLSDSGFYLCAWSVSGAGNTIYFGEGSWLTVV.